At least ten counts were recorded for the clone carrying this T cell receptor beta chain. The antigen is unknown. TCRdb reanalysed the 5' RACE reads using MiXCR and keeps one entry per CDR3 protein. This table holds about 610,000 distinct CDR3 sequences, roughly a sixth found once. This entry belongs to a study of T-cell memory formation after mild COVID-19. Study-level results: The SARS-CoV-2 specificity of second-wave clones reaching peak at day 37 remained unverified.

Per the germline V gene, CDR1 is MNHEY and CDR2 is SVGAGI. Trimming took 5 bases from V and 8 from J, leaving 15 bases between them. This CDR3 spans 13 amino acids. The clonotype comes from an adult woman who had mild COVID-19 (a few samples of this study predate the infection). Cell type and time point are not known. Sequenced input: PBMCs or a T cell subset sorted from them (not recorded which). The chain has TRBV6-5 and TRBJ1-2; D perhaps matches TRBD1 (5 bases). The DNA of the CDR3 is TGTGCCAGCAGTCCCGGGACCACTTGGGGCTACACCTTC. Translation: CASSPGTTWGYTF.